The 23 T cell receptor beta chains reported below all come from one sample, sequenced in a study of blood T cell repertoires in COVID-19 (dated by TCRdb to 2019 to 2021). Library generation was performed with the immunoSEQ multiplex PCR assay. The source is immuneACCESS, and TCRdb retained only in-frame sequences with V and J called. Part of the clones is not carried over; for the studies checked, unresolved V genes explain less than half of this, and the remainder is unexplained. The table for this sample lists about 49,000 clones; about 86% of them were counted only once. In total, the top ten clones hold 5% of the sample. Material: peripheral blood. These receptors were obtained from a man aged 40-55 years with active COVID-19.

This chain uses TRBV27 with TRBJ2-3; possible D gene TRBD1, 6 bases. The CDR3 extends over 15 amino acids. CDR1 and CDR2 from the germline V gene are MNHEY and SMNVEV (reference sequence). Trimming removed 8 bases from V and 5 bases from J, with 20 bases in between. CDR3 sequence: CASRPRDIGLDTQYF. The CDR3 DNA follows: TGTGCCAGCCGCCCCCGGGACATAGGTCTAGATACGCAGTATTTT.

The chain links TRBV9 to TRBJ2-2; a weak D match, TRBD2 (6 bases). The CDR3 has 16 amino acids. V shed 0 bases and J shed 5 bases, with 14 bases lying between them. Germline V gene sequence: CDR1 SGDLS, CDR2 YYNGEE. CDR3 sequence reads: CASSVGSGVGTGELFF. The CDR3 DNA reads TGTGCCAGCAGCGTAGGGTCGGGAGTAGGTACCGGGGAGCTGTTTTTT.

The V call is TRBV19, the J call TRBJ2-7, with 8 nucleotides matching TRBD2. With 7 bases clipped from V and 0 bases from J, the junction kept 5 bases outside the gene matches. Germline lookup yields CDR1 LNHDA and CDR2 SQIVND (reference sequence). The CDR3 loop spans 14 amino acids. The DNA of the CDR3 is TGTGCCAGTACCCCGACTAGCGTCTCCTACGAGCAGTACTTC. Amino acids: CASTPTSVSYEQYF.

The gene calls are TRBV29-1 and TRBJ1-1, with TRBD1 matching over 10 bases. Germline V lookup: CDR1 SQVTM, CDR2 ANQGSEA. This CDR3 has 15 residues. V trimming: 4 bases; J trimming: 4 bases; junction bases outside the gene matches: 9. For the CDR3, the DNA is TGCAGCGTTGCGTCTCGTCGGACAGGGGGCACTGAAGCTTTCTTT. It is translated as CSVASRRTGGTEAFF.

V is TRBV6-1 and J is TRBJ2-7; 7 bases line up with TRBD1. The V and J ends lost 3 bases and 2 bases, in that order; junction bases with no gene match: 13. The CDR3 has 17 amino acids. Germline CDR1 MNHNS, CDR2 SASEGT. CDR3 sequence reads: CASSDALRDGQAYEQYF. The CDR3 DNA follows: TGTGCCAGCAGTGACGCGCTTCGTGACGGACAGGCCTACGAGCAGTACTTC.

The chain uses TRBV11-2 and TRBJ1-1, with TRBD1 matching 10 bases. V was pared by 8 bases and J by 7 bases, with 4 bases of the junction left unmatched. The CDR3 extends over 12 amino acids. Germline CDR1 reads SGHAT; CDR2 reads FQNNGV. CDR3: CASETGGIEAFF. The CDR3 bases are TGTGCCAGCGAGACAGGGGGCATTGAAGCTTTCTTT.

The chain is built from TRBV28 and TRBJ1-2, with D uncertain. The V gene's germline CDR1 is MDHEN and CDR2 SYDVKM. The ends were cut back, 10 bases at V and 4 bases at J, with 16 bases in the middle. CDR3 length: 13 amino acids. CDR3 sequence reads: CAIPGEGGYGYTF. CDR3 DNA: TGTGCCATCCCCGGAGAGGGAGGCTATGGCTACACCTTC.

The gene calls are TRBV13 and TRBJ2-3, with unresolved D. V was shortened by 2 bases and J by 0 bases, with 12 bases between the two germline ends. Per the germline V gene, CDR1 is PRHDT and CDR2 is FYEKMQ (reference sequence). The CDR3 loop spans 16 amino acids. CDR3 in amino acids: CASSLLQVSSTDTQYF. The CDR3 DNA follows: TGTGCCAGCAGCTTACTCCAGGTATCTAGCACAGATACGCAGTATTTT.

The chain carries TRBV28 and TRBJ2-1; 14 positions agree with TRBD2. V gave up 8 bases and J gave up 7 bases; unmatched junction bases: 10. The germline V gene has CDR1 MDHEN and CDR2 SYDVKM. The CDR3 extends over 16 amino acids. The CDR3 reads CASWEGLAGVKNEQFF. Here the CDR3 DNA reads TGTGCCAGCTGGGAGGGACTAGCGGGAGTAAAGAATGAGCAGTTCTTC.

The rearrangement joins TRBV9 to TRBJ2-2; D is uncertain. Germline V gives CDR1 SGDLS, CDR2 YYNGEE. Trimming removed 4 bases from V and 1 base from J, with 11 bases in between. This CDR3 is 15 amino acids long. This CDR3 is CASSSRLRNTGELFF. In DNA, the CDR3 is TGTGCCAGCAGCTCCAGGCTTAGGAACACCGGGGAGCTGTTTTTT.

The CDR3 bases are TGTGCCAGCACCATGGGAAGGGGCCTTTCAGATACGCAGTATTTT. It codes for CASTMGRGLSDTQYF. The V and J genes are TRBV28 and TRBJ2-3, with D possibly TRBD1 on 5 matching bases. Trimming took off 7 bases at V and 4 bases at J, with 18 bases between the two ends. This CDR3 contains 15 residues. From germline, CDR1 is MDHEN and CDR2 SYDVKM.

The gene calls are TRBV5-1 and TRBJ1-1; D remains unclear. The CDR3 has 13 amino acids. Trimming removed 2 bases at V and 1 base at J, with 6 bases between. Germline V CDR1 and CDR2: SGHRS, YFSETQ. As DNA, the CDR3 is TGCGCCAGCAGCTTTACACAGAACACTGAAGCTTTCTTT. Its translation: CASSFTQNTEAFF.

This clone is categorized as medium-sized (0.01 to 0.1%). The chain joins TRBV7-9 to TRBJ1-2; 12 nucleotides match TRBD1. The V and J ends lost 8 bases and 2 bases, in that order; junction bases with no gene match: 3. Per germline, CDR1 SEHNR and CDR2 FQNEAQ (reference sequence). The CDR3 runs to 14 residues. CDR3 region: CASSGTGGNYGYTF. DNA of the CDR3: TGTGCCAGCTCCGGGACAGGGGGCAACTATGGCTACACCTTC. Together with reference TRBV7-9 and TRBJ1-2, the CDR3 gives the full variable domain: DTGVSQNPRHKITKRGQNVTFRCDPISEHNRLYWYRQTLGQGPEFLTYFQNEAQLEKSRLLSDRFSAERPKGSFSTLEIQRTEQGDSAMYLCASSGTGGNYGYTFGSGTRLTVV.

The gene calls are TRBV2 and TRBJ1-1; weak D call: TRBD1 (6 bases). Germline CDR1 SNHLY, CDR2 FYNNEI. This CDR3 spans 15 amino acids. Between the trimmed V and J ends, which lost 5 bases and 1 base, there was a span of 14 bases. The CDR3 bases are TGTGCCAGCAGTAACGAGGGCAGGGGGAACACTGAAGCTTTCTTT. Amino acid sequence: CASSNEGRGNTEAFF.

CDR3 protein: CASSKSRQLLNNEQFF. CDR3 nucleotide sequence: TGTGCCAGCAGCAAGAGTCGACAGCTACTCAACAATGAGCAGTTCTTC. This sequence joins TRBV7-8 and TRBJ2-1, with a tentative D call TRBD1 (5 bases). This CDR3 is built from 16 residues. Germline CDR1 is SGHVS and CDR2 is FQNEAQ. V dropped 5 bases and J dropped 5 bases, with 19 bases sitting between them.

The chain employs TRBV21-1 and TRBJ2-5; the table's D call TRBD2 went unverified against the DNA. TRBV21-1 is a pseudogene. The CDR3 spans 17 residues. The CDR3 DNA sequence: TGTGCCAGCAGCAAACGGGGTAGCGGGAGGGCGAGAGAGACCCAGTACTTC. Its protein is CASSKRGSGRARETQYF.

This sequence joins TRBV7-2 and TRBJ2-1; 14 bases line up with TRBD2. The CDR3 runs to 14 residues. The ends lost 5 bases at V and 7 bases at J; junction bases unmatched: 1. Per the germline V gene, CDR1 is SGHTA and CDR2 is FQGNSA. The CDR3 DNA reads as TGTGCCAGCAGCCGGACTAGCGGGAGGAATGAGCAGTTCTTC. This translates into CASSRTSGRNEQFF.

The genes are TRBV29-1 and TRBJ2-5; D is possibly TRBD2 (5 bases). Germline assignment: CDR1 SQVTM and CDR2 ANQGSEA. This CDR3 is built from 14 residues. The V end was cut by 4 bases, the J end by 2 bases, with 14 bases between. The CDR3 DNA is TGCAGCGTTGGAGGGCATTACCATCAAGAGACCCAGTACTTC. This encodes CSVGGHYHQETQYF.

The CDR3 DNA sequence: TGTGCCAGCAGCCCTTCGGGAAACCGGACAGCTACTAACTATGGCTACACCTTC. Protein: CASSPSGNRTATNYGYTF. The chain recombines TRBV7-9 with TRBJ1-2; D may be TRBD1 (6 bases). The CDR3 runs 18 residues. Trimming left V 5 bases short and J 0 bases short, with 22 bases between. Germline CDR1 and CDR2: SEHNR and FQNEAQ (reference sequence).

The count of this clone is one. The chain combines TRBV6-5 with TRBJ2-3; D may be TRBD1 (5 bases). The CDR3 covers 14 residues. Trimming pared 6 bases from V and 2 bases from J, leaving 12 bases between. Germline V gene sequence: CDR1 MNHEY, CDR2 SVGAGI. The CDR3 sequence is CASSDRGTTDTQYF. The CDR3 DNA follows: TGTGCCAGCAGCGATAGGGGAACCACAGATACGCAGTATTTT.

Relative to its sample, this clone is medium-sized. This rearrangement joins TRBV19 to TRBJ2-1; 9 bases agree with TRBD1. J gave up 7 bases and V 5 bases, and 12 bases lay outside the gene matches. The CDR3 contains 16 residues. CDR1 is LNHDA and CDR2 is SQIVND in the germline V gene (reference sequence). CDR3 protein: CASSPTGTGTTNEQFF. Written as DNA, the CDR3 is TGTGCCAGTAGTCCGACCGGGACAGGGACTACGAATGAGCAGTTCTTC.

The chain recombines TRBV11-2 with TRBJ1-1; TRBD1 agrees at 8 bases. The CDR3 spans 13 residues. V shed 5 bases and J 5 bases; nucleotides not matched to a gene: 4. Looked up from germline, CDR1 is SGHAT and CDR2 is FQNNGV. CDR3 loop: CASSVDRETEAFF. Here the CDR3 DNA reads TGTGCCAGCAGCGTGGACAGGGAGACTGAAGCTTTCTTT.

This chain connects TRBV18 to TRBJ2-1, with D tentatively TRBD2 (6 bases). The CDR3 runs to 17 residues. V dropped 1 base and J dropped 12 bases, with 25 bases sitting between them. Germline V gene data show CDR1 as KGHSH and CDR2 as LQKENI. The CDR3, as DNA: TGTGCCAGCTCACCACGTGGGACGGGAGTAATTGTAGCCGGGCAGTTCTTC. Translating gives CASSPRGTGVIVAGQFF.